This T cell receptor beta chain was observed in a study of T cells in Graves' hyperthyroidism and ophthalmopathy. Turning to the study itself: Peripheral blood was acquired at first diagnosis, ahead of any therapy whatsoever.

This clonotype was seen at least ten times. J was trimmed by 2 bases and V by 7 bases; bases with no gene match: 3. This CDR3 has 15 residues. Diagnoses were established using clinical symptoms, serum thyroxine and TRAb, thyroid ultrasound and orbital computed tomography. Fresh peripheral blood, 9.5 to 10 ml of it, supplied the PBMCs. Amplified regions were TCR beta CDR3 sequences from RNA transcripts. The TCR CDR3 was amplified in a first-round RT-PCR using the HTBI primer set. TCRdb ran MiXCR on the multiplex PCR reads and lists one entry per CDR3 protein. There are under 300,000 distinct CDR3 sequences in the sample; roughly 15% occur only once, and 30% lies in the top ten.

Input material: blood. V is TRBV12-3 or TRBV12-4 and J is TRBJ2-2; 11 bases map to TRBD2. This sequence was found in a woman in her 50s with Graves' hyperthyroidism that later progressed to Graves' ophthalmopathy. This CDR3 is CASTGTSGNTGELFF. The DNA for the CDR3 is TGTGCCAGCACTGGGACTAGCGGAAACACCGGGGAGCTGTTTTTT.